This entry lists 20 T cell receptor beta chains sequenced from one sample in a study of monozygotic twins with inflammatory bowel disease (dated by TCRdb to the late 2010s). The method behind the library was 5' RACE. The sequencing machine was an Illumina HiSeq 2500. TCRdb reprocessed the reads, so every CDR3 protein sequence counts as one entry and DNA is not shown. The sample's records list fewer than 450,000 distinct CDR3 sequences. The ten biggest clones cover 2.5% to 3% of the sample. Input material: blood. These receptors all stem from a human donor with ulcerative colitis or Crohn's disease, or a healthy co-twin of an affected twin (not recorded which).

The chain employs TRBV11-2 and TRBJ1-1; TCRdb returns TRBD1, unconfirmable since there is no DNA. In germline, CDR1 is SGHAT, CDR2 FQNNGV. The length of the CDR3 is 15 residues. The CDR3 spells CASSLQTGMNTEAFF.

The chain has TRBV5-1 and TRBJ1-2. Germline V lookup: CDR1 SGHRS, CDR2 YFSETQ. This CDR3 has 14 residues. The CDR3 loop reads CASSLAVYNYGYTF.

Here the CDR3 reads CASSQSDRGSTDTQYF. The gene calls are TRBV4-1 and TRBJ2-3; TCRdb gives TRBD1 as the D gene, but with no DNA this cannot be confirmed. This CDR3 has 16 amino acids. The germline gives CDR1 MGHRA, CDR2 YSYEKL.

The chain uses TRBV5-1 and TRBJ1-2. Per the germline V gene, CDR1 is SGHRS and CDR2 is YFSETQ. The CDR3 has 13 amino acids. This chain's CDR3 is CASSSDRGEGYTF.

The chain is built from TRBV25-1 and TRBJ1-2; TCRdb designates TRBD1, a call that cannot be tested without DNA. Germline V lookup: CDR1 MGHDK, CDR2 SYGVNS. The length of the CDR3 is 15 residues. The CDR3 here is CASSERFRGRYGYTF.

This chain links TRBV28 with TRBJ2-5. The CDR3 runs 11 residues. Germline CDR1 reads MDHEN; CDR2 reads SYDVKM. CDR3 sequence reads: CASSLKVTQYF. Supplemented by reference TRBV28 and TRBJ2-5, the full variable domain reads DVKVTQSSRYLVKRTGEKVFLECVQDMDHENMFWYRQDPGLGLRLIYFSYDVKMKEKGDIPEGYSVSREKKERFSLILESASTNQTSMYLCASSLKVTQYFGPGTRLLVL.

The chain joins TRBV9 to TRBJ2-2; the D call of TRBD2 rests on TCRdb alone, since no DNA is present to check it. Germline V gene lookup returns CDR1 SGDLS and CDR2 YYNGEE. The CDR3 has 15 residues. CDR3 protein: CASSVRQGNPGELFF.

The V call is TRBV10-3, the J call TRBJ1-1; TCRdb names TRBD1, which stays unverified in the absence of DNA. The germline V gene encodes CDR1 ENHRY and CDR2 SYGVKD. There are 15 residues in the CDR3. The chain's CDR3 is CAISSPGTGITEAFF.

The chain employs TRBV13 and TRBJ1-1; TCRdb indicates TRBD1, and absent DNA this call remains unverified. Germline V lookup: CDR1 PRHDT, CDR2 FYEKMQ (reference sequence). The CDR3 is 15 amino acids. CDR3 sequence: CASIMWAGANTEAFF.

This sequence joins TRBV6-5 and TRBJ2-5; TCRdb designates TRBD1, a call that cannot be tested without DNA. The CDR3 covers 16 residues. The germline V gene has CDR1 MNHEY and CDR2 SVGAGI. CDR3 sequence reads: CASSYLSGGRQETQYF.

The chain joins TRBV5-1 to TRBJ2-7; TCRdb gives TRBD1 as the D gene, but with no DNA this cannot be confirmed. Germline-derived CDR1 and CDR2 are SGHRS and YFSETQ. The CDR3 length is 13 residues. CDR3 protein: CASSSHGGREQYF.

The chain recombines TRBV4-1 with TRBJ2-1; without DNA, the TCRdb call of TRBD2 cannot be checked. This CDR3 is built from 20 residues. Germline V gene lookup returns CDR1 MGHRA and CDR2 YSYEKL. Here the CDR3 reads CASSRGLAGAKVSSYNEQFF.

The chain combines TRBV21-1 with TRBJ2-2; TCRdb indicates TRBD1, and absent DNA this call remains unverified. TRBV21-1 is a pseudogene segment. This CDR3 comprises 19 residues. This chain's CDR3 is CASSKARQGVLVGPGSCFF.

This rearrangement joins TRBV5-1 to TRBJ1-1; TCRdb gives TRBD1 as the D gene, but with no DNA this cannot be confirmed. CDR3 size: 15 residues. Germline V gene sequence: CDR1 SGHRS, CDR2 YFSETQ. The CDR3 sequence: CASSLAGGENTEAFF.

The J gene is TRBJ1-1, the V gene TRBV6-1. Germline CDR1 MNHNS, CDR2 SASEGT. This CDR3 spans 15 amino acids. This CDR3 is CASRPPEGPSTEAFF.

This chain links TRBV7-9 with TRBJ2-7; the TCRdb call, TRBD2, lacks DNA for checking. The V gene's germline CDR1 is SEHNR and CDR2 FQNEAQ (reference sequence). This CDR3 is built from 14 residues. The CDR3 spells CASSLGLEAYEQYF.

The chain combines TRBV7-2 with TRBJ2-7; TCRdb outputs TRBD1, but without DNA this stays unchecked. This CDR3 contains 15 residues. Germline-derived CDR1 and CDR2 are SGHTA and FQGNSA. CDR3 protein: CASSTWTGGSYEQYF.

The chain is built from TRBV6-5 and TRBJ1-1; TCRdb's D call, TRBD1, is unchecked because there is no DNA. Germline CDR1 MNHEY, CDR2 SVGAGI. CDR3 length equals 14 residues. The CDR3 spells CASSWTGMNTEAFF.

The V call is TRBV19, the J call TRBJ2-1; the TRBD2 assignment by TCRdb is unverifiable without DNA. Per the germline V gene, CDR1 is LNHDA and CDR2 is SQIVND (reference sequence). CDR3 length equals 16 residues. The chain's CDR3 is CASSMGTSGGAREQFF.

The chain combines TRBV20-1 with TRBJ2-3; the TCRdb call, TRBD2, lacks DNA for checking. The CDR3 covers 13 residues. Per germline, CDR1 DFQATT and CDR2 SNEGSKA (reference sequence). The CDR3 loop reads CSARDWASDQQYF.